What follows are 32 T cell receptor beta chains derived from one specimen sequenced in a study of cytomegalovirus exposure and HLA in healthy donors. The PCR used 60 Vbeta and 13 Jbeta primers. Profiling relied on immunoSEQ multiplex PCR, and the TCRdb table lists in-frame clones only, not all of them. The data hold some 130,000 clones, with about 77% observed a single time. The specimen was PBMCs. The origin of the receptors is a man in his fifties in good health and CMV-seronegative.

The chain combines TRBV5-3 with TRBJ1-5, with TRBD1 as a possible D gene (5 bases). TRBV5-3 counts as an open reading frame of uncertain function. This CDR3 comprises 17 residues. V was clipped by 3 bases and J by 1 base, with 17 bases between them. The DNA for the CDR3 is TGTGCCAGAAGCTCAGCTTCGGGGGTTCAAAGCAATCAGCCCCAGCATTTT. Translation: CARSSASGVQSNQPQHF.

The rearrangement links TRBV7-8 to TRBJ2-2; D uncertain. Trimming took 3 bases from V and 4 from J, leaving 18 bases between them. From germline, CDR1 is SGHVS and CDR2 FQNEAQ. The CDR3 extends over 17 amino acids. CDR3 nucleotide sequence: TGTGCCAGCAGCTTCAGAGGCCCCTCGGTGGGCACCGGGGAGCTGTTTTTT. Residues: CASSFRGPSVGTGELFF.

This clone was seen once. This CDR3 reads CASSSGQSSYEQYF. The DNA for the CDR3 is TGTGCCAGCAGCTCGGGACAGAGCTCCTACGAGCAGTACTTC. The rearrangement uses TRBV5-5 and TRBJ2-7, with 7 bases fitting TRBD1. V lost 3 bases, J lost 0 bases, and 3 bases stayed unmatched. The CDR3 has 14 amino acids. Looked up from germline, CDR1 is SGHKS and CDR2 is YYEKEE (reference sequence).

The V call is TRBV7-9, the J call TRBJ1-5; perhaps TRBD1 as D (6 bases). Germline CDR1 reads SEHNR; CDR2 reads FQNEAQ (reference sequence). This CDR3 has 15 residues. V dropped 1 base and J dropped 4 bases, with 11 bases sitting between them. In nucleotides, the CDR3 is TGTGCCAGCAGCTTAGATGGGCAGGGGAATCAGCCCCAGCATTTT. Its translation is CASSLDGQGNQPQHF.

The CDR3 coding sequence is TGTGCCAGCAGTTCTGTAGCGGGAGGAAGGTATGAGCAGTTCTTC. It specifies CASSSVAGGRYEQFF. The V gene is TRBV28, the J gene TRBJ2-1; TRBD2 agrees at 10 bases. The CDR3 sequence is 15 residues long. V gave up 4 bases and J gave up 8 bases; unmatched junction bases: 8. From germline, CDR1 is MDHEN and CDR2 SYDVKM.

The gene calls are TRBV27 and TRBJ2-1, with D possibly TRBD2 on 6 matching bases. Looked up from germline, CDR1 is MNHEY and CDR2 is SMNVEV (reference sequence). CDR3 length: 15 residues. Trimming removed 5 bases at V and 3 bases at J, with 14 bases between. The CDR3 reads CASSPGIADYNEQFF. The CDR3, as DNA: TGTGCCAGCAGTCCGGGGATAGCGGACTACAATGAGCAGTTCTTC.

This chain uses TRBV5-1 with TRBJ1-1, with 10 bases identical to TRBD1. The germline V gene encodes CDR1 SGHRS and CDR2 YFSETQ. J was trimmed by 5 bases and V by 4 bases; bases with no gene match: 8. CDR3 length equals 15 residues. CDR3 nucleotides: TGCGCCAGCAGCCTGCGTATGGGACAGGGGACTGAAGCTTTCTTT. Its protein product is CASSLRMGQGTEAFF.

This chain uses TRBV5-1 with TRBJ2-5, with TRBD2 matching over 9 bases. From germline, CDR1 is SGHRS and CDR2 YFSETQ. With 0 bases clipped from V and 5 bases from J, the junction kept 8 bases outside the gene matches. This CDR3 has 16 amino acids. The CDR3 DNA sequence: TGCGCCAGCAGCTTGGAGTTAGCGGGAGATAGTGAGACCCAGTACTTC. Its translation: CASSLELAGDSETQYF.

This chain connects TRBV7-2 to TRBJ2-1; 9 bases map to TRBD2. Trimming removed 5 bases from V and 4 bases from J; junction bases left unmatched: 6. Germline V gives CDR1 SGHTA, CDR2 FQGNSA. The CDR3 covers 15 residues. The CDR3 DNA is TGTGCCAGCAGCCCTCGCGCGGGAGGGTACAATGAGCAGTTCTTC. Translating it yields CASSPRAGGYNEQFF.

This clone was found once. This sample also contains other DNA sequences that code for the same CDR3. The V gene is TRBV9, the J gene TRBJ2-3; D gene unclear. Germline assignment: CDR1 SGDLS and CDR2 YYNGEE. This CDR3 is built from 12 residues. V lost 3 bases and J lost 0, with 2 bases in between. CDR3 sequence reads: CASSASTDTQYF. The CDR3 bases are TGTGCCAGCAGCGCTAGCACAGATACGCAGTATTTT.

The chain is built from TRBV2 and TRBJ1-2, with 9 bases fitting TRBD1. From germline, CDR1 is SNHLY and CDR2 FYNNEI. The CDR3 covers 13 residues. Trimming removed 6 bases from V and 5 bases from J; junction bases left unmatched: 4. This chain's CDR3 is CASSVGTGYGYTF. CDR3 nucleotides: TGTGCCAGCAGCGTCGGGACAGGGTATGGCTACACCTTC.

Written as DNA, the CDR3 is TGTGCCAGCAGCTCTCGGGGTCAGCCCTACGAGCAGTACTTC. Its translation: CASSSRGQPYEQYF. V usage is TRBV2 and J usage is TRBJ2-5, with D tentatively TRBD2 (5 bases). The assigned J gene may be wrong: the sequence end matches TRBJ2-7 better. The CDR3 contains 14 residues. Germline lookup yields CDR1 SNHLY and CDR2 FYNNEI.

The CDR3 loop reads CASSGQELPDTQYF. CDR3 DNA: TGTGCCAGCTCGGGACAGGAACTCCCAGATACGCAGTATTTT. J is TRBJ2-3 and V is TRBV2; the match to TRBD1 covers 8 bases. Losses at the gene ends were 8 bases for V and 4 bases for J; bases not matched to a gene: 8. The CDR3 is made up of 14 amino acids. CDR1 SNHLY and CDR2 FYNNEI come from the germline V gene.

The chain couples TRBV4-1 to TRBJ1-2; D is unresolved. V shed 2 bases and J shed 4 bases, with 11 bases lying between them. There are 14 residues in the CDR3. Germline V CDR1 and CDR2: MGHRA, YSYEKL. In nucleotides, the CDR3 is TGCGCCAGCAGCCAAATGACGGAGTCCTATGGCTACACCTTC. Protein: CASSQMTESYGYTF.

The chain couples TRBV7-2 to TRBJ1-4, with a weak D call TRBD1 (6 bases). The CDR3 is made up of 15 amino acids. CDR1 and CDR2 (germline): SGHTA, FQGNSA. Trimming left V 1 base short and J 8 bases short, with 14 bases between. The CDR3 protein is CASSLVVGAAEKLFF. For the CDR3, the DNA is TGTGCCAGCAGCTTAGTTGTGGGGGCGGCAGAAAAACTGTTTTTT. Full variable domain (outside the CDR3, taken from reference TRBV7-2 and TRBJ1-4): GAGVSQSPSNKVTEKGKDVELRCDPISGHTALYWYRQSLGQGLEFLIYFQGNSAPDKSGLPSDRFSAERTGGSVSTLTIQRTQQEDSAVYLCASSLVVGAAEKLFFGSGTQLSVL.

This clone was seen once. V usage is TRBV19 and J usage is TRBJ2-1; the D gene is possibly TRBD2 (7 bases). CDR1 is LNHDA and CDR2 is SQIVND in the germline V gene (reference sequence). The CDR3 runs 16 residues. The V end was cut by 3 bases, the J end by 6 bases, with 18 bases between. The CDR3 region is CASSILGASGPNEQFF. CDR3 nucleotide sequence: TGTGCCAGTAGTATCCTGGGGGCTAGCGGACCCAATGAGCAGTTCTTC. The variable domain in full, completed from reference TRBV19 and TRBJ2-1, reads DGGITQSPKYLFRKEGQNVTLSCEQNLNHDAMYWYRQDPGQGLRLIYYSQIVNDFQKGDIAEGYSVSREKKESFPLTVTSAQKNPTAFYLCASSILGASGPNEQFFGPGTRLTVL.

The gene calls are TRBV28 and TRBJ1-4, with D unclear. The CDR3 has 13 amino acids. Germline V gene sequence: CDR1 MDHEN, CDR2 SYDVKM. V was shortened by 8 bases and J by 10 bases, with 17 bases between the two germline ends. The CDR3 is CASRVLESGKLFF. In nucleotides, the CDR3 is TGTGCCAGCCGGGTTCTAGAGAGTGGAAAACTGTTTTTT.

The chain links TRBV9 to TRBJ2-5, with D tentatively TRBD1 (6 bases). The CDR3 totals 16 residues. The V end lost 0 bases, the J end lost 0 bases, and 12 bases lay between the germline ends. From germline, CDR1 is SGDLS and CDR2 YYNGEE. CDR3 residues: CASSVGQGIYQETQYF. CDR3 DNA: TGTGCCAGCAGCGTAGGTCAGGGGATTTACCAAGAGACCCAGTACTTC. The full variable domain, its missing parts supplied by reference TRBV9 and TRBJ2-5, is DSGVTQTPKHLITATGQRVTLRCSPRSGDLSVYWYQQSLDQGLQFLIQYYNGEERAKGNILERFSAQQFPDLHSELNLSSLELGDSALYFCASSVGQGIYQETQYFGPGTRLLVL.

This rearrangement joins TRBV7-2 to TRBJ2-2; D is perhaps TRBD2 (6 bases). The CDR3 has 12 residues. Trimming took 3 bases from V and 7 from J, leaving 6 bases between them. Germline V CDR1 and CDR2: SGHTA, FQGNSA. The CDR3 DNA sequence: TGTGCCAGCAGCTTGACTAGCGGGGAGCTGTTTTTT. It specifies CASSLTSGELFF.

The V gene is TRBV18, the J gene TRBJ2-1; the match to TRBD2 covers 7 bases. The V gene's germline CDR1 is KGHSH and CDR2 LQKENI. V lost 1 base, J lost 0 bases, and 0 bases stayed unmatched. This CDR3 contains 15 residues. For the CDR3, the DNA is TGTGCCAGCTCACCACTAGCGGGCTCCTACAATGAGCAGTTCTTC. Protein sequence: CASSPLAGSYNEQFF.

The rearrangement uses TRBV13 and TRBJ1-1; a weak D match, TRBD1 (5 bases). V shed 5 bases and J shed 0 bases, with 7 bases lying between them. The CDR3 contains 13 residues. Looked up from germline, CDR1 is PRHDT and CDR2 is FYEKMQ (reference sequence). CDR3 nucleotide sequence: TGTGCCAGCAGCCGGGGGGTGAACACTGAAGCTTTCTTT. Translating it yields CASSRGVNTEAFF. Full variable domain (missing parts from reference TRBV13 and TRBJ1-1): AAGVIQSPRHLIKEKRETATLKCYPIPRHDTVYWYQQGPGQDPQFLISFYEKMQSDKGSIPDRFSAQQFSDYHSELNMSSLELGDSALYFCASSRGVNTEAFFGQGTRLTVV.

This chain connects TRBV28 to TRBJ2-3, with 9 bases lining up with TRBD2. The CDR3 loop spans 16 amino acids. The V gene's germline CDR1 is MDHEN and CDR2 SYDVKM. V shed 6 bases and J 4 bases; nucleotides not matched to a gene: 11. CDR3 sequence (DNA): TGTGCCAGCAGCCATGATAGCGGGAGTAAGTCAGATACGCAGTATTTT. The encoded protein is CASSHDSGSKSDTQYF.

CDR3 sequence: CASSLPDTHQTQYF. The CDR3 coding sequence is TGTGCCAGCAGCTTGCCCGATACACATCAGACCCAGTACTTC. The genes are TRBV5-5 and TRBJ2-5; unclear D gene. The CDR3 runs 14 residues. V was cut by 1 base and J by 6 bases, with 13 bases left in between. In germline, CDR1 is SGHKS, CDR2 YYEKEE (reference sequence).

This chain connects TRBV18 to TRBJ1-3; 7 nucleotides agree with TRBD1. Trimming took 3 bases from V and 0 from J; bases not matched to a gene: 2. CDR3 length equals 15 residues. The V gene's germline CDR1 is KGHSH and CDR2 LQKENI. The CDR3: CASSPGQISGNTIYF. The CDR3 region has the DNA TGTGCCAGCTCACCGGGACAGATCTCTGGAAACACCATATATTTT.

This clone was picked up a small number of times. The chain employs TRBV7-9 and TRBJ1-1; D is possibly TRBD1 (6 bases). CDR1 SEHNR and CDR2 FQNEAQ come from the germline V gene (reference sequence). V was clipped by 0 bases and J by 7 bases, with 9 bases between them. The CDR3 has 13 residues. In DNA form, the CDR3 reads TGTGCCAGCAGCTTAGCGATGGACAGTGAAGCTTTCTTT. Amino acids: CASSLAMDSEAFF.

The chain has TRBV4-3 and TRBJ2-7, with TRBD1 identical over 9 bases. J gave up 2 bases and V 1 base, and 6 bases lay outside the gene matches. Germline values: CDR1 LGHNA, CDR2 YSLEER. The CDR3 loop spans 16 amino acids. The CDR3 DNA reads TGCGCCAGCAGCCAAGGGGTGGACAGGGGTCCCTACGAGCAGTACTTC. Its protein is CASSQGVDRGPYEQYF.

At least ten counts were recorded for this clone. CDR3 sequence: CASVGQGTYEQYF. In DNA form, the CDR3 reads TGTGCCAGCGTTGGACAGGGAACCTACGAGCAGTACTTC. This chain joins TRBV7-9 and TRBJ2-7; 8 bases match TRBD1. Germline CDR1 reads SEHNR; CDR2 reads FQNEAQ (reference sequence). Trimming removed 8 bases from V and 2 bases from J; junction bases left unmatched: 5. The CDR3 length is 13 residues.

This chain connects TRBV29-1 to TRBJ1-5; D uncertain. The length of the CDR3 is 12 residues. Trimming stripped 4 bases from V and 0 bases from J, with 4 bases between. In germline, CDR1 is SQVTM, CDR2 ANQGSEA. The CDR3 coding sequence is TGCAGCGTTGGGAGTAGCAATCAGCCCCAGCATTTT. Protein product: CSVGSSNQPQHF.

The chain has TRBV6-5 and TRBJ2-7; TRBD2 is a possible D gene (6 bases). V lost 6 bases and J 4 bases, leaving 19 bases between the germline ends. From germline, CDR1 is MNHEY and CDR2 SVGAGI. This CDR3 has 15 amino acids. CDR3 nucleotide sequence: TGTGCCAGCAGCAAAACCGGGGACTCACCGTACGAGCAGTACTTC. Translated: CASSKTGDSPYEQYF.

The rearrangement uses TRBV11-1 and TRBJ2-7, with 10 bases that match TRBD2. The ends lost 4 bases at V and 4 bases at J; junction bases unmatched: 16. From germline, CDR1 is SGHAT and CDR2 FQDESV (reference sequence). The CDR3 length is 18 residues. The CDR3 DNA reads TGTGCCAGCAGCTATGGTCTAGCGGGAGCCCCTTTCATTTACGAGCAGTACTTC. Protein: CASSYGLAGAPFIYEQYF.

The chain employs TRBV5-1 and TRBJ2-7; 8 positions match TRBD2. The J segment lost 4 bases and the V segment lost 2 bases, leaving 8 bases of the junction unmatched. This CDR3 has 15 amino acids. Germline V gene lookup returns CDR1 SGHRS and CDR2 YFSETQ. CDR3 DNA: TGCGCCAGCAGCTTCAAAAGCGGGAGTAGTTACGAGCAGTACTTC. Translating gives CASSFKSGSSYEQYF. Full variable domain (outside the CDR3, taken from reference TRBV5-1 and TRBJ2-7): KAGVTQTPRYLIKTRGQQVTLSCSPISGHRSVSWYQQTPGQGLQFLFEYFSETQRNKGNFPGRFSGRQFSNSRSEMNVSTLELGDSALYLCASSFKSGSSYEQYFGPGTRLTVT.

The chain joins TRBV6-5 to TRBJ2-5; a weak D match, TRBD1 (6 bases). V dropped 5 bases and J dropped 5 bases, with 15 bases sitting between them. This CDR3 has 14 residues. Germline assignment: CDR1 MNHEY and CDR2 SVGAGI. CDR3 region: CASSTPGERETQYF. The CDR3 DNA follows: TGTGCCAGCAGTACCCCAGGGGAGCGGGAGACCCAGTACTTC.